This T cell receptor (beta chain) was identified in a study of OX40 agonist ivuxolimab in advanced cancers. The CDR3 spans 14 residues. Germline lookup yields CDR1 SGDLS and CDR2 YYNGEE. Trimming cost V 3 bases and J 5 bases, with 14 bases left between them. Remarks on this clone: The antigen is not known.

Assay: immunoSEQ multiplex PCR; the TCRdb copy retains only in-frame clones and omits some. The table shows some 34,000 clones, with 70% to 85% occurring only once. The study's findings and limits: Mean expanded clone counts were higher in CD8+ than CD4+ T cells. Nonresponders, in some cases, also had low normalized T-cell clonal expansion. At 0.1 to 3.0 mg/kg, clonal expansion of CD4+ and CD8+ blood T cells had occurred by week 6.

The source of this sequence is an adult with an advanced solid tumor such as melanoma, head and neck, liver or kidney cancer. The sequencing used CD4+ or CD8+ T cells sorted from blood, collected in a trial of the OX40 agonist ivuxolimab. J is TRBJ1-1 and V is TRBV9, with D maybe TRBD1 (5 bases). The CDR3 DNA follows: TGTGCCAGCAGCGCGACAGACGGGGGGACTGAAGCTTTCTTT. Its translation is CASSATDGGTEAFF.